Listed here is a single TCR beta chain. The data were obtained in a study of CD8 T cells in Susac syndrome. Reverse transcription of about 0.45 to 1 ug RNA used random hexamers. MiXCR, applied by TCRdb to the immunoSEQ multiplex PCR reads, yields one record per CDR3 protein. The sample records some 250,000 distinct CDR3 sequences, 95% to 97% being singletons. With V trimmed by 0 bases and J by 5 bases, 12 bases remained unmatched. The V gene's germline CDR1 is GTSNPN and CDR2 SVGIG (reference sequence). The CDR3 totals 17 residues. Input material: CD4+ T cells from PBMCs. This chain connects TRBV30 to TRBJ2-5, with 10 bases identical to TRBD2. The source of this sequence is a human donor with Susac syndrome. The CDR3 DNA reads as TGTGCCTGGAGTGTACCGGCTAGCGGGAGTGGGTGGGAGACCCAGTACTTC. Translated: CAWSVPASGSGWETQYF.